The following is a T cell receptor beta chain sequence with its context. Its specificity is unknown. This specimen comes from a study of cytotoxic CD8 clonotypes in ibrutinib-treated CLL. Study at large: Following a median approximately 12 months of treatment, with a range of 6 to 36, response samples were taken.

The CDR3 runs 14 residues. The V end lost 5 bases, the J end lost 4 bases, and 12 bases lay between the germline ends. Germline V gene sequence: CDR1 SNHLY, CDR2 FYNNEI. The method was immunoSEQ multiplex PCR; TCRdb's version includes in-frame clones alone and lacks a portion of them. The table has 150,000 to 200,000 clones, about 84% seen once. Findings and caveats of the study: Baseline clonality was higher than in age-matched healthy donors and moved in step with circulating CD8+ T-cell counts.

The V and J genes are TRBV2 and TRBJ1-5; maybe TRBD1 (6 bases). This sequence originates from a human donor with chronic lymphocytic leukemia. Specimen: PBMCs, collected after 24 months of ibrutinib treatment. The CDR3 DNA reads as TGTGCCAGCAGTCTGCAGGGGTTGAATCAGCCCCAGCATTTT. Protein sequence: CASSLQGLNQPQHF.